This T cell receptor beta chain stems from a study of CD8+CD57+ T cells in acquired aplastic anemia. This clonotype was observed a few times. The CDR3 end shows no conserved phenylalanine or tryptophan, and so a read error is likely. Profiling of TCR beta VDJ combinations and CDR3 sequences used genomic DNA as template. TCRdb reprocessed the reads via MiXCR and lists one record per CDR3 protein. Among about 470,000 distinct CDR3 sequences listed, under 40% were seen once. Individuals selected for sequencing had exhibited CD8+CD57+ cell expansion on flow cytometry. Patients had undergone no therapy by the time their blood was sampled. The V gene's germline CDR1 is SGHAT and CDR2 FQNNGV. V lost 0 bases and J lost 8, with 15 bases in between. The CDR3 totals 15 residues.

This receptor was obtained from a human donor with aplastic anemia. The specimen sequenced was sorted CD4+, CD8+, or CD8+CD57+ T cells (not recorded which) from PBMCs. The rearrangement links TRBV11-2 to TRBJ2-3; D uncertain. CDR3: CASSLDPTSMGTQYL. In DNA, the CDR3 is TGTGCCAGCAGCTTAGACCCTACGAGTATGGGTACGCAGTATCTT.